This section outlines one T cell receptor (beta chain) sequence together with its context. The data stem from a study of control samples from healthy donors and cancer patients. Using immunoSEQ multiplex PCR, the repertoire was profiled, and TCRdb retains in-frame clones only, with some absent. Here the sample spans fewer than 200,000 clones, 90% to 95% being singletons. Trimming took 8 bases from V and 3 from J, leaving 10 bases between them. This CDR3 is built from 12 residues. CDR1 and CDR2 from the germline V gene are LNHDA and SQIVND (reference sequence). The TCR originated in a man between 25 and 39 years old in good health. The sequenced sample consisted of blood. The V gene is TRBV19, the J gene TRBJ1-2; D uncertain. CDR3 nucleotides: TGTGCCAGTGATGGAGGAGACTATGGCTACACCTTC. This translates into CASDGGDYGYTF.